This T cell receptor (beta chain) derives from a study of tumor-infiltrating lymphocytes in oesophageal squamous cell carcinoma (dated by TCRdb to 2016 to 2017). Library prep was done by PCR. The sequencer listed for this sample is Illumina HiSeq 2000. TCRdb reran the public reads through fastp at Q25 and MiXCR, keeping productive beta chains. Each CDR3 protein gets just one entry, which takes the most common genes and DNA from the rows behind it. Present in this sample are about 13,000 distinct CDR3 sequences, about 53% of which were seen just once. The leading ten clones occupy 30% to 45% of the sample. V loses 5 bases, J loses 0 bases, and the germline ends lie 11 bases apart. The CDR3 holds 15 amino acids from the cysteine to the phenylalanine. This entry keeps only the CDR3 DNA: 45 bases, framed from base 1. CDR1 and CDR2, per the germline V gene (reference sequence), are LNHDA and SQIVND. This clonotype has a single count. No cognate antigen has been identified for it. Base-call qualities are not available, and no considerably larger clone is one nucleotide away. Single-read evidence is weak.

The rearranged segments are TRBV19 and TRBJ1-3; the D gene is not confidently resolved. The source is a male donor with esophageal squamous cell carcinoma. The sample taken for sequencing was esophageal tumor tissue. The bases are TGTGCCAGTAGTGCCTCCAGGATCTCTGGAAACACCATATATTTT. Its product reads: CASSASRISGNTIYF.